Below, 22 T cell receptor beta chains from the same sample are listed, as sequenced in a study of blood T cell repertoires in COVID-19. Assay: immunoSEQ multiplex PCR; the TCRdb copy retains only in-frame clones and omits some. The sample includes 40,000 or so clones, roughly 90% of them seen just once. The sequenced sample was peripheral blood. These receptors came from a man between 60 and 75 years old with active COVID-19.

The rearrangement joins TRBV5-4 to TRBJ2-3; 8 positions match TRBD2. Trimming at V came to 3 bases and at J to 4 bases, leaving 10 bases not matched to a gene. The CDR3 loop spans 16 amino acids. Germline CDR1 is SGHNT and CDR2 is YYREEE (reference sequence). CDR3 sequence reads: CASSSAGGAQSDTQYF. For the CDR3, the DNA is TGTGCCAGCAGCTCCGCCGGGGGGGCGCAGTCAGATACGCAGTATTTT. The complete variable domain, with remaining parts taken from reference TRBV5-4 and TRBJ2-3, reads ETGVTQSPTHLIKTRGQQVTLRCSSQSGHNTVSWYQQALGQGPQFIFQYYREEENGRGNFPPRFSGLQFPNYSSELNVNALELDDSALYLCASSSAGGAQSDTQYFGPGTRLTVL.

The chain recombines TRBV6-5 with TRBJ2-7, with TRBD1 matching 11 bases. Germline lookup yields CDR1 MNHEY and CDR2 SVGAGI. The CDR3 consists of 14 residues. Trimming removed 7 bases from V and 7 bases from J; junction bases left unmatched: 9. DNA for the CDR3: TGTGCCAGCACCCTGGACAGGGGGCTAGGGGAGCAGTACTTC. As protein: CASTLDRGLGEQYF.

This clone came up a few times. This sequence joins TRBV4-2 and TRBJ2-1; 7 nucleotides agree with TRBD2. The ends lost 1 base at V and 5 bases at J; junction bases unmatched: 5. CDR1 and CDR2 (germline): LGHNA, YNFKEQ. The CDR3 length is 15 residues. The CDR3 DNA follows: TGTGCCAGCAGCCAAGTCGGCGGGAGAGACAATGAGCAGTTCTTC. Translated: CASSQVGGRDNEQFF.

The chain carries TRBV7-9 and TRBJ2-7; 7 bases align to TRBD2. This CDR3 comprises 15 residues. V lost 3 bases, J lost 3 bases, and 8 bases stayed unmatched. From germline, CDR1 is SEHNR and CDR2 FQNEAQ (reference sequence). CDR3 nucleotide sequence: TGTGCCAGCAGCTTTGGCAGACTAGCAGACTACGAGCAGTACTTC. It translates to CASSFGRLADYEQYF.

The chain uses TRBV4-3 and TRBJ1-2; 7 nucleotides line up with TRBD1. Trimming removed 1 base from V and 4 bases from J; junction bases left unmatched: 6. This CDR3 comprises 15 residues. Germline V CDR1 and CDR2: LGHNA, YSLEER. CDR3 bases: TGCGCCAGCAGCCAAGCGGGGACAGTCTTCTATGGCTACACCTTC. Encoded protein: CASSQAGTVFYGYTF.

This rearrangement joins TRBV15 to TRBJ2-5; D perhaps matches TRBD1 (6 bases). The CDR3 is 14 residues long. Trimming took off 5 bases at V and 3 bases at J, with 13 bases between the two ends. Germline assignment: CDR1 LNHNV and CDR2 YYDKDF (reference sequence). The CDR3 bases are TGTGCCACCAGCCCACAGGGAAGTGAAGAGACCCAGTACTTC. This sequence encodes CATSPQGSEETQYF.

This chain links TRBV4-1 with TRBJ1-2; 9 bases agree with TRBD1. Unmatched junction bases numbered 14, after V lost 5 bases and J lost 4 bases. The germline V gene has CDR1 MGHRA and CDR2 YSYEKL. This CDR3 region has 17 residues. The CDR3 is CASSYPGQGTYGYGYTF. The CDR3 coding sequence is TGCGCCAGCAGCTACCCGGGACAGGGTACTTACGGCTATGGCTACACCTTC.

V gene TRBV9 combines with J gene TRBJ2-1; D might be TRBD2 (6 bases). Germline V gives CDR1 SGDLS, CDR2 YYNGEE. CDR3 size: 14 residues. V lost 0 bases and J lost 6, with 10 bases in between. In nucleotides, the CDR3 is TGTGCCAGCAGCGTAGTAGGAGCGGGCAATGAGCAGTTCTTC. It yields the protein CASSVVGAGNEQFF.

This chain uses TRBV6-1 with TRBJ1-6; 7 bases line up with TRBD1. After removal of 3 bases from V and 2 bases from J, the junction contained 1 base not matched to a gene. CDR1 and CDR2 from the germline V gene are MNHNS and SASEGT. This CDR3 region has 15 residues. CDR3 bases: TGTGCCAGCAGTGACAGGGGGACCTATAATTCACCCCTCCACTTT. This encodes CASSDRGTYNSPLHF.

The chain links TRBV7-9 to TRBJ1-2, with D possibly TRBD1 on 6 matching bases. The V gene lost 5 bases and the J gene lost 8 bases, with 15 bases spanning the gap. CDR1 is SEHNR, CDR2 FQNEAQ, per germline (reference sequence). This CDR3 spans 13 amino acids. CDR3 amino acids: CASSPSTQGGYTF. In nucleotides, the CDR3 is TGTGCCAGCAGCCCCTCTACTCAGGGGGGCTACACCTTC.

The chain joins TRBV2 to TRBJ2-3; 15 bases agree with TRBD2. J lost 3 bases, V lost 6 bases, and 7 bases had no gene match. The CDR3 totals 17 residues. In germline, CDR1 is SNHLY, CDR2 FYNNEI. The CDR3 DNA follows: TGTGCCAGCAGAAGATGGACTAGCGGGAGGGGGACAGATACGCAGTATTTT. This encodes CASRRWTSGRGTDTQYF. Looking up the rest from reference TRBV2 and TRBJ2-3 gives the full variable domain: EPEVTQTPSHQVTQMGQEVILRCVPISNHLYFYWYRQILGQKVEFLVSFYNNEISEKSEIFDDQFSVERPDGSNFTLKIRSTKLEDSAMYFCASRRWTSGRGTDTQYFGPGTRLTVL.

The V gene is TRBV3-1 (or the pseudogene TRBV3-2), the J gene TRBJ2-2; D remains unclear. V was trimmed by 0 bases and J by 2 bases, leaving 7 bases between them. The CDR3 extends over 15 amino acids. CDR1 is LGHDT, CDR2 YNNKEL, per germline (reference sequence). The CDR3 spells CASSQDRTNTGELFF. The CDR3 coding sequence is TGTGCCAGCAGCCAAGACCGAACTAACACCGGGGAGCTGTTTTTT.

J is TRBJ1-1 and V is TRBV4-1; 8 bases agree with TRBD1. Germline trimming cut 1 base from V and 1 base from J; bases unmatched to any gene: 8. This CDR3 is built from 17 residues. Germline V gene sequence: CDR1 MGHRA, CDR2 YSYEKL. The CDR3 DNA sequence: TGCGCCAGCAGCCAAGGGAAGCCGGGACAGGAGAACACTGAAGCTTTCTTT. This sequence encodes CASSQGKPGQENTEAFF.

The rearrangement joins TRBV10-3 to TRBJ2-7; TRBD2 might be the D (6 bases). This CDR3 spans 16 amino acids. V was trimmed by 0 bases and J by 0 bases, leaving 12 bases between them. Germline assignment: CDR1 ENHRY and CDR2 SYGVKD. The CDR3 loop is CAISESGGTASYEQYF. The DNA of the CDR3 is TGTGCCATCAGTGAGTCGGGAGGAACCGCCTCCTACGAGCAGTACTTC.

The rearrangement joins TRBV9 to TRBJ2-7; 8 nucleotides line up with TRBD1. The ends lost 3 bases at V and 2 bases at J; junction bases unmatched: 10. Germline CDR1 SGDLS, CDR2 YYNGEE. The CDR3 length is 16 residues. The DNA of the CDR3 is TGTGCCAGCAGCGCCTCCGAGACAGGGGACCCCTACGAGCAGTACTTC. It codes for CASSASETGDPYEQYF.

This clone came up a few times. The V call is TRBV7-9, the J call TRBJ2-7, with a weak D call TRBD1 (6 bases). Germline CDR1 and CDR2: SEHNR and FQNEAQ (reference sequence). The CDR3 is made up of 16 amino acids. V lost 4 bases and J lost 0, with 16 bases in between. CDR3 nucleotide sequence: TGTGCCAGCAGCTCCCCGAGGGTAGGGGGCTCCTACGAGCAGTACTTC. Translating gives CASSSPRVGGSYEQYF.

V gene TRBV2 combines with J gene TRBJ1-1; 12 nucleotides align to TRBD1. The length of the CDR3 is 13 residues. Germline V gene lookup returns CDR1 SNHLY and CDR2 FYNNEI. J lost 4 bases, V lost 6 bases, and 0 bases had no gene match. The DNA of the CDR3 is TGTGCCAGCAGGGGACAGGGGGCCACTGAAGCTTTCTTT. Translating it yields CASRGQGATEAFF.

This clone was found once. The chain recombines TRBV6-5 with TRBJ1-5, with D uncertain. The CDR3 contains 15 residues. Germline V gives CDR1 MNHEY, CDR2 SVGAGI. The V end lost 7 bases, the J end lost 0 bases, and 13 bases lay between the germline ends. CDR3 sequence reads: CASNPRVDSNQPQHF. The CDR3, as DNA: TGTGCCAGCAACCCTCGGGTTGATAGCAATCAGCCCCAGCATTTT.

The rearrangement links TRBV19 to TRBJ2-4, with 11 bases aligning to TRBD1. CDR3 length equals 15 residues. After removal of 3 bases from V and 5 bases from J, the junction contained 3 bases not matched to a gene. Germline V CDR1 and CDR2: LNHDA, SQIVND (reference sequence). CDR3 sequence: CASSIGDRGENIQYF. The CDR3 DNA sequence: TGTGCCAGTAGTATCGGGGACAGGGGGGAAAACATTCAGTACTTC.

This clone has just a few counts. The chain joins TRBV3-1 (or the pseudogene TRBV3-2) to TRBJ2-7, with TRBD2 matching 7 bases. Germline assignment: CDR1 LGHDT and CDR2 YNNKEL (reference sequence). The V and J ends lost 1 base and 7 bases, in that order; junction bases with no gene match: 13. The CDR3 consists of 16 residues. The CDR3 DNA reads TGTGCCAGCAGCCAAGGATTAGCTAGCGGACCGGGAGAGCAGTACTTC. It codes for CASSQGLASGPGEQYF.

The V call is TRBV21-1, the J call TRBJ1-1. TRBV21-1 is reported as a pseudogene. The CDR3 spans 14 residues. CDR3 protein: CAFFPPGWGTEAFF. The CDR3 region has the DNA TGTGCCTTCTTTCCCCCGGGGTGGGGCACTGAAGCTTTCTTT.

The chain has TRBV2 and TRBJ1-5; a weak D match, TRBD1 (6 bases). Germline CDR1 is SNHLY and CDR2 is FYNNEI. This CDR3 comprises 14 residues. Trimming removed 5 bases from V and 7 bases from J, with 15 bases in between. The CDR3 nucleotides are TGTGCCAGCAGTCAACAGGGAGAGCGGCAGCCCCAGCATTTT. Its protein is CASSQQGERQPQHF.